Following are 8 T cell receptor beta chains from one sample sequenced in a study of blood T cell repertoires in COVID-19. The protocol was immunoSEQ multiplex PCR, while the TCRdb copy is restricted to in-frame clones and leaves out a portion. The sample shows more than 85,000 clones, around 83% of them seen only once. Sequencing was done on a sample of peripheral blood. The source of these receptors is a woman aged 80 or over with acute or convalescent COVID-19.

The rearrangement joins TRBV14 to TRBJ2-1; D gene ambiguous. Germline CDR1 and CDR2: SGHDN and FVKESK. CDR3 length: 13 residues. The germline V and J ends were trimmed by 1 base and 12 bases, with 13 bases remaining between them. The CDR3 here is CASSQVHRYRQFF. The CDR3 DNA reads as TGTGCCAGCAGCCAAGTGCATCGGTACAGGCAGTTCTTC.

The rearrangement uses TRBV5-5 and TRBJ1-6; D remains unclear. CDR1 is SGHKS, CDR2 YYEKEE, per germline (reference sequence). V was cut by 0 bases and J by 7 bases, with 14 bases left in between. The CDR3 runs to 16 residues. The CDR3 sequence is CASSLASGGRNSPLHF. CDR3 in DNA: TGTGCCAGCAGCTTGGCCAGTGGCGGGAGAAATTCACCCCTCCACTTT.

The chain uses TRBV5-1 and TRBJ2-5; perhaps TRBD1 as D (6 bases). Per germline, CDR1 SGHRS and CDR2 YFSETQ. Trimming stripped 7 bases from V and 3 bases from J, with 10 bases between. The CDR3 consists of 12 residues. CDR3 region: CASRRQEETQYF. The CDR3 DNA reads TGCGCCAGCCGTAGACAGGAAGAGACCCAGTACTTC.

CDR3 residues: CASSLGTSGSYEQYF. The CDR3, as DNA: TGTGCCAGCAGCCTAGGTACTAGCGGATCCTACGAGCAGTACTTC. The chain is built from TRBV28 and TRBJ2-7; the match to TRBD2 covers 8 bases. CDR1 and CDR2 (germline): MDHEN, SYDVKM. The CDR3 loop spans 15 amino acids. The V and J ends lost 6 bases and 1 base, in that order; junction bases with no gene match: 8.

The V and J genes are TRBV6-4 and TRBJ2-3; 7 bases are a match to TRBD1. Germline loops: CDR1 MRHNA, CDR2 SNTAGT. V shed 3 bases and J 0 bases; nucleotides not matched to a gene: 3. The CDR3 runs 15 residues. CDR3 DNA sequence: TGTGCCAGCAGTGAGACAGGGCTGAGCACAGATACGCAGTATTTT. Protein sequence: CASSETGLSTDTQYF.

The chain employs TRBV7-9 and TRBJ2-2; D remains unclear. CDR1 and CDR2 from the germline V gene are SEHNR and FQNEAQ (reference sequence). V dropped 9 bases and J dropped 2 bases, with 10 bases sitting between them. This CDR3 has 13 amino acids. The CDR3 sequence: CASLSFNTGELFF. For the CDR3, the DNA is TGTGCCAGTCTCAGTTTTAACACCGGGGAGCTGTTTTTT.

The gene calls are TRBV4-3 and TRBJ2-2; 10 bases line up with TRBD2. Trimming cost V 3 bases and J 6 bases; bases outside gene matches: 10. The CDR3 length is 17 residues. CDR1 is LGHNA and CDR2 is YSLEER in the germline V gene. CDR3 residues: CASSQSGRASLPGELFF. In DNA, the CDR3 is TGCGCCAGCAGCCAGAGCGGGAGGGCCTCCCTCCCCGGGGAGCTGTTTTTT.

V gene TRBV4-1 combines with J gene TRBJ1-5; TRBD1 is a possible D gene (5 bases). The germline V and J ends were trimmed by 3 bases and 4 bases, with 10 bases remaining between them. CDR1 and CDR2 (germline): MGHRA, YSYEKL. The CDR3 consists of 14 residues. CDR3 in amino acids: CASSHLTVNQPQHF. The CDR3 nucleotides are TGCGCCAGCAGCCATTTGACAGTGAATCAGCCCCAGCATTTT.